This entry concerns a single TCR beta chain. The sample comes from a study of radiotherapy plus CTLA-4 blockade in lung cancer. Clones were sequenced by immunoSEQ multiplex PCR, and TCRdb holds only the in-frame ones, with some missing. The sample has under 90,000 clones, approximately 79% seen once. J lost 6 bases, V lost 4 bases, and 8 bases had no gene match. The CDR3 sequence is 15 residues long. CDR1 and CDR2 from the germline V gene are SGHNT and YYREEE (reference sequence). The material was peripheral blood, obtained from a patient treated with radiotherapy plus ipilimumab. The sequence came from a human donor with non-small cell lung cancer that progressed on radiotherapy plus ipilimumab. The chain links TRBV5-4 to TRBJ1-4, with 8 bases that match TRBD1. The CDR3 region has the DNA TGTGCCAGCAGCGCCGCCGGGACAGGCCATGAAAAACTGTTTTTT. This encodes CASSAAGTGHEKLFF.